The 27 T cell receptor beta chains below all came from one sample that was sequenced in a study of cytomegalovirus exposure and HLA in healthy donors. It was with 60 Vbeta and 13 Jbeta primers that the PCR ran. Clones were read by immunoSEQ multiplex PCR, and TCRdb kept only the in-frame ones, dropping some. The data show 95,000 to 150,000 clones, with around three quarters seen just once and 3.7% held by the top ten. The sample taken for sequencing was PBMCs. Receptor source: a human donor in good health.

J is TRBJ1-1 and V is TRBV15; D might be TRBD1 (5 bases). Germline V CDR1 and CDR2: LNHNV, YYDKDF (reference sequence). Trimming took off 4 bases at V and 3 bases at J, with 12 bases between the two ends. This CDR3 has 14 amino acids. CDR3 residues: CATSKRAGDTEAFF. Here the CDR3 DNA reads TGTGCCACCAGCAAGAGGGCGGGGGACACTGAAGCTTTCTTT.

This sequence joins TRBV21-1 and TRBJ2-2; TRBD2 is the table's D call and was not checked against the DNA. TRBV21-1 is deemed a pseudogene. This CDR3 spans 20 amino acids. Here the CDR3 reads CASSQKGATSATALPGELFF. In DNA, the CDR3 is TGTGCCAGCAGCCAAAAAGGGGCGACTAGCGCCACCGCTTTGCCCGGGGAGCTGTTTTTT.

The chain uses TRBV5-1 and TRBJ1-2, with D possibly being TRBD1 (5 bases). V was clipped by 0 bases and J by 6 bases, with 9 bases between them. From germline, CDR1 is SGHRS and CDR2 YFSETQ. This CDR3 comprises 13 residues. The CDR3: CASSLAGSNGYTF. In nucleotides, the CDR3 is TGCGCCAGCAGCTTGGCAGGGTCAAATGGCTACACCTTC. Based on the CDR3 plus reference TRBV5-1 and TRBJ1-2, the full variable domain is KAGVTQTPRYLIKTRGQQVTLSCSPISGHRSVSWYQQTPGQGLQFLFEYFSETQRNKGNFPGRFSGRQFSNSRSEMNVSTLELGDSALYLCASSLAGSNGYTFGSGTRLTVV.

This sequence joins TRBV6-1 and TRBJ2-1, with D possibly being TRBD2 (5 bases). Trimming took 4 bases from V and 8 from J, leaving 12 bases between them. Looked up from germline, CDR1 is MNHNS and CDR2 is SASEGT. The CDR3 runs to 13 residues. CDR3 sequence: CASSAASRHEQFF. The CDR3 coding sequence is TGTGCCAGCAGTGCTGCTAGCCGCCATGAGCAGTTCTTC.

V is TRBV28 and J is TRBJ2-2; 9 bases map to TRBD2. This CDR3 has 15 residues. Germline loops: CDR1 MDHEN, CDR2 SYDVKM. The V gene end was trimmed by 11 bases and the J gene end by 4 bases; junction bases not matched to a gene: 11. The CDR3 here is CAGSSSGVPTGELFF. The CDR3 nucleotides read TGTGCCGGATCCTCTAGCGGGGTCCCCACCGGGGAGCTGTTTTTT.

The V and J genes are TRBV29-1 and TRBJ2-3; possible D gene TRBD1, 7 bases. Deletions cut 6 bases from V and 7 bases from J, with 20 bases between. The V gene's germline CDR1 is SQVTM and CDR2 ANQGSEA. The CDR3 is made up of 14 amino acids. CDR3 nucleotides: TGCAGCGTCCCACAGCAGGGGGGAGATAATACGCAGTATTTT. Translating it yields CSVPQQGGDNTQYF.

V is TRBV7-2 and J is TRBJ2-7; possible D gene TRBD1, 6 bases. Germline assignment: CDR1 SGHTA and CDR2 FQGNSA. The CDR3 loop spans 14 amino acids. V gave up 1 base and J gave up 1 base, with 8 bases separating them. For the CDR3, the DNA is TGTGCCAGCAGCTTAGGCAGGGGATCCTACGAGCAGTACTTC. Amino acid sequence: CASSLGRGSYEQYF. The whole variable domain, filled in from reference TRBV7-2 and TRBJ2-7, reads GAGVSQSPSNKVTEKGKDVELRCDPISGHTALYWYRQSLGQGLEFLIYFQGNSAPDKSGLPSDRFSAERTGGSVSTLTIQRTQQEDSAVYLCASSLGRGSYEQYFGPGTRLTVT.

V and J are TRBV19 and TRBJ2-2, with 8 positions matching TRBD2. The CDR3 covers 16 residues. Germline trimming cut 6 bases from V and 6 bases from J; bases unmatched to any gene: 12. Germline V gene sequence: CDR1 LNHDA, CDR2 SQIVND (reference sequence). DNA of the CDR3: TGTGCCAGTAGGATGGGCCTGACTAGCGTCTCCGGGGAGCTGTTTTTT. Translated, it gives CASRMGLTSVSGELFF.

The V and J genes are TRBV7-2 and TRBJ1-4; D is unclear. The CDR3 covers 15 residues. Germline V gives CDR1 SGHTA, CDR2 FQGNSA. V lost 5 bases to trimming and J lost 12 bases, with 22 bases between them. The CDR3: CASSVDGLDRGQLFF. CDR3 DNA: TGTGCCAGCAGCGTAGATGGCCTCGATCGCGGGCAACTGTTTTTT. The complete variable domain, with remaining parts taken from reference TRBV7-2 and TRBJ1-4, reads GAGVSQSPSNKVTEKGKDVELRCDPISGHTALYWYRQSLGQGLEFLIYFQGNSAPDKSGLPSDRFSAERTGGSVSTLTIQRTQQEDSAVYLCASSVDGLDRGQLFFGSGTQLSVL.

This sequence joins TRBV6-1 and TRBJ2-1; D is perhaps TRBD1 (6 bases). CDR3 length: 11 amino acids. Germline loops: CDR1 MNHNS, CDR2 SASEGT. V lost 3 bases to trimming and J lost 15 bases, with 12 bases between them. The CDR3 nucleotides read TGTGCCAGCAGTGAGTACAGGGACGCGTTCTTC. Protein sequence: CASSEYRDAFF.

The J gene is TRBJ2-7, the V gene TRBV11-2; 7 positions match TRBD1. With V trimmed by 2 bases and J by 4 bases, 5 bases remained unmatched. The germline gives CDR1 SGHAT, CDR2 FQNNGV. This CDR3 is 14 amino acids long. The CDR3 protein is CASSLPGQPYEQYF. The CDR3 DNA sequence: TGTGCCAGCAGCTTACCGGGACAGCCTTACGAGCAGTACTTC.

The chain has TRBV29-1 and TRBJ1-1; 7 bases map to TRBD1. Trimming cost V 4 bases and J 0 bases; bases outside gene matches: 5. Germline CDR1 is SQVTM and CDR2 is ANQGSEA. The CDR3 has 14 amino acids. CDR3 nucleotides: TGCAGCGTTGCAGGGGGTGTATTGAACACTGAAGCTTTCTTT. As protein: CSVAGGVLNTEAFF. Combining the CDR3 with reference TRBV29-1 and TRBJ1-1 gives the whole variable domain SAVISQKPSRDICQRGTSLTIQCQVDSQVTMMFWYRQQPGQSLTLIATANQGSEATYESGFVIDKFPISRPNLTFSTLTVSNMSPEDSSIYLCSVAGGVLNTEAFFGQGTRLTVV.

The chain is built from TRBV2 and TRBJ1-2; D is uncertain. There are 19 residues in the CDR3. V dropped 6 bases and J dropped 2 bases, with 28 bases sitting between them. The V gene's germline CDR1 is SNHLY and CDR2 FYNNEI. The CDR3 is CASSETATRGTAANYGYTF. The CDR3 DNA reads as TGTGCCAGCAGCGAAACGGCAACCCGGGGTACAGCTGCAAACTATGGCTACACCTTC.

As DNA, the CDR3 is TGTGCCAGCAGTGGCCAAGGGAGGGGCTCCTACGAGCAGTACTTC. It translates to CASSGQGRGSYEQYF. This chain uses TRBV6-1 with TRBJ2-7; 7 bases match TRBD2. The CDR3 is 15 residues long. V shed 4 bases, J shed 0 bases, and the junction held 6 bases outside the gene matches. Germline lookup yields CDR1 MNHNS and CDR2 SASEGT.

This clone was detected only a few times. The V call is TRBV27, the J call TRBJ1-2; no clear D. Germline V gene data show CDR1 as MNHEY and CDR2 as SMNVEV (reference sequence). Trimming removed 0 bases from V and 5 bases from J, with 10 bases in between. This CDR3 has 14 amino acids. CDR3 DNA: TGTGCCAGCAGTTTATCACGTTCGGGGTATGGCTACACCTTC. It codes for CASSLSRSGYGYTF.

This clone was detected a few times. The gene calls are TRBV19 and TRBJ1-1; D is unclear. CDR3 size: 12 residues. Looked up from germline, CDR1 is LNHDA and CDR2 is SQIVND (reference sequence). V was pared by 7 bases and J by 0 bases, with 6 bases between. CDR3 in amino acids: CASMQLNTEAFF. For the CDR3, the DNA is TGTGCCAGTATGCAGTTGAACACTGAAGCTTTCTTT.

The chain carries TRBV4-1 and TRBJ1-1; 7 bases fit TRBD1. In germline, CDR1 is MGHRA, CDR2 YSYEKL. The trim removed 0 bases at V and 4 bases at J, leaving 5 bases unmatched. The CDR3 has 15 amino acids. CDR3 sequence reads: CASSQDPTGSTEAFF. CDR3 nucleotides: TGCGCCAGCAGCCAAGACCCGACAGGGTCCACTGAAGCTTTCTTT.

This clone was seen more than once but under ten times. The chain joins TRBV28 to TRBJ1-1; 11 bases line up with TRBD1. Germline V gene sequence: CDR1 MDHEN, CDR2 SYDVKM. With V trimmed by 0 bases and J by 4 bases, 4 bases remained unmatched. The CDR3 is 16 amino acids. The CDR3 DNA reads as TGTGCCAGCAGTTTATGGGGACAGGGGGTGGGCACTGAAGCTTTCTTT. It encodes CASSLWGQGVGTEAFF.

The chain links TRBV7-2 to TRBJ2-7, with D unresolved. This CDR3 is built from 14 residues. Germline assignment: CDR1 SGHTA and CDR2 FQGNSA. The V gene lost 1 base and the J gene lost 1 base, with 8 bases spanning the gap. Here the CDR3 reads CASSLGAGSYEQYF. CDR3 DNA sequence: TGTGCCAGCAGCTTAGGGGCAGGTTCCTACGAGCAGTACTTC.

J is TRBJ2-5 and V is TRBV5-1; 7 bases are a match to TRBD2. CDR3 size: 16 residues. Germline loops: CDR1 SGHRS, CDR2 YFSETQ. The ends lost 1 base at V and 5 bases at J; junction bases unmatched: 11. CDR3 region: CASSLSGFSGGETQYF. The CDR3 bases are TGCGCCAGCAGCTTGTCTGGGTTCTCCGGGGGGGAGACCCAGTACTTC.

The rearrangement joins TRBV18 to TRBJ2-7, with a possible D match to TRBD1 (7 bases). The germline gives CDR1 KGHSH, CDR2 LQKENI. CDR3 length: 17 residues. V was pared by 1 base and J by 2 bases, with 18 bases between. The CDR3 bases are TGTGCCAGCTCACCACTTATCCGGCAGGGGGGCCCCTACGAGCAGTACTTC. Translating it yields CASSPLIRQGGPYEQYF.

V usage is TRBV4-2 and J usage is TRBJ1-1, with a possible D match to TRBD1 (6 bases). The CDR3 sequence is 15 residues long. The ends were cut back, 2 bases at V and 0 bases at J, with 10 bases in the middle. CDR1 LGHNA and CDR2 YNFKEQ come from the germline V gene. CDR3 nucleotide sequence: TGTGCCAGCAGCCAAAGGCAGGGGTTGAACACTGAAGCTTTCTTT. Protein sequence: CASSQRQGLNTEAFF.

The chain links TRBV28 to TRBJ1-1; maybe TRBD1 (6 bases). Trimming took 5 bases from V and 1 from J, leaving 11 bases between them. The germline gives CDR1 MDHEN, CDR2 SYDVKM. The CDR3 spans 14 residues. CDR3 region: CASSEQGENTEAFF. Here the CDR3 DNA reads TGTGCCAGCAGTGAACAGGGAGAGAACACTGAAGCTTTCTTT.

CDR3 bases: TGTGCCAGTAGCCGAGGGACAGGGACCCACGAGCAGTACTTC. This encodes CASSRGTGTHEQYF. The chain recombines TRBV19 with TRBJ2-7; 9 bases align to TRBD1. The CDR3 runs 14 residues. After removal of 6 bases from V and 5 bases from J, the junction contained 8 bases not matched to a gene. CDR1 is LNHDA, CDR2 SQIVND, per germline (reference sequence).

This clone occurred a few times. The CDR3 sequence: CASSERGGLEQYF. The CDR3 DNA reads TGTGCCAGCAGTGAAAGGGGAGGACTCGAGCAGTACTTC. The V call is TRBV6-1, the J call TRBJ2-7, with a weak D call TRBD2 (6 bases). The germline CDR1 and CDR2 sequences are MNHNS and SASEGT. V was cut by 2 bases and J by 6 bases, with 11 bases left in between. This CDR3 comprises 13 residues.

The chain couples TRBV18 to TRBJ1-5; 7 bases are a match to TRBD1. From germline, CDR1 is KGHSH and CDR2 LQKENI. Trimming at V came to 1 base and at J to 3 bases, leaving 3 bases not matched to a gene. The CDR3 covers 15 residues. The CDR3 DNA reads as TGTGCCAGCTCACCACAGGGGGCCCCCAATCAGCCCCAGCATTTT. Translation: CASSPQGAPNQPQHF.

This clone was picked up one time. CDR3 coding DNA: TGTGCCAGCAGTTCGGACAGGGAGGGGTATAATTCACCCCTCCACTTT. It encodes CASSSDREGYNSPLHF. The chain recombines TRBV28 with TRBJ1-6, with 8 nucleotides matching TRBD1. With V trimmed by 4 bases and J by 4 bases, 6 bases remained unmatched. Germline V CDR1 and CDR2: MDHEN, SYDVKM. The CDR3 runs 16 residues.